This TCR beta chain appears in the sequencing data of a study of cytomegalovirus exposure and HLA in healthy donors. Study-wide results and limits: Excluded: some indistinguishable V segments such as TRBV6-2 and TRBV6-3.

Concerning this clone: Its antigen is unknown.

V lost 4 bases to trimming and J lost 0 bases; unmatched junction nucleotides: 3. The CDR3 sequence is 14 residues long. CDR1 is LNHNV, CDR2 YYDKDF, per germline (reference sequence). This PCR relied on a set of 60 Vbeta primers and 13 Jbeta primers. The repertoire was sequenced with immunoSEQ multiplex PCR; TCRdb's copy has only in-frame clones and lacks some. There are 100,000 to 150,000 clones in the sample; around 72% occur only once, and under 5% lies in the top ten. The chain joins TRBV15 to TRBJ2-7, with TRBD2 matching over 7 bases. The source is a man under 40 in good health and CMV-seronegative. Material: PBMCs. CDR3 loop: CATSTGGDSYEQYF. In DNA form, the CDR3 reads TGTGCCACCAGCACTGGGGGGGACTCCTACGAGCAGTACTTC.